Following are 32 T cell receptor beta chains from one sample sequenced in a study of cytomegalovirus exposure and HLA in healthy donors. Primers included in the PCR were 60 Vbeta and 13 Jbeta primers. The table came from immunoSEQ multiplex PCR; TCRdb's copy has only in-frame clones and leaves some out. This table has fewer than 200,000 clones, approximately 71% appearing once. The sequenced sample consisted of PBMCs. The receptors were sampled from a girl aged 10 to 17 in good health and CMV-seronegative.

The chain employs TRBV25-1 and TRBJ2-2, with 11 bases fitting TRBD1. Trimming cost V 2 bases and J 7 bases; bases outside gene matches: 6. The V gene's germline CDR1 is MGHDK and CDR2 SYGVNS. This CDR3 comprises 16 residues. The CDR3, as DNA: TGTGCCAGCAGTGAAATTGGGACAGGGGGAGTCGGGGAGCTGTTTTTT. Translated, it gives CASSEIGTGGVGELFF.

This chain joins TRBV25-1 and TRBJ2-3; TRBD1 agrees at 7 bases. Germline CDR1 MGHDK, CDR2 SYGVNS. There are 16 residues in the CDR3. The trim removed 5 bases at V and 4 bases at J, leaving 12 bases unmatched. The CDR3 DNA sequence: TGTGCCAGCAGTCCCCTGACAGGGCGAAGATCAGATACGCAGTATTTT. Amino acids: CASSPLTGRRSDTQYF. The full variable domain, completed using reference TRBV25-1 and TRBJ2-3, is EADIYQTPRYLVIGTGKKITLECSQTMGHDKMYWYQQDPGMELHLIHYSYGVNSTEKGDLSSESTVSRIRTEHFPLTLESARPSHTSQYLCASSPLTGRRSDTQYFGPGTRLTVL.

The rearrangement links TRBV19 to TRBJ2-2; 9 bases line up with TRBD2. J was trimmed by 2 bases and V by 2 bases; bases with no gene match: 3. The V gene's germline CDR1 is LNHDA and CDR2 SQIVND (reference sequence). There are 16 residues in the CDR3. CDR3 in DNA: TGTGCCAGTAGTATATTAGCGGGGGCCAACACCGGGGAGCTGTTTTTT. It yields the protein CASSILAGANTGELFF.

The chain combines TRBV2 with TRBJ1-2; D gene ambiguous. Germline-derived CDR1 and CDR2 are SNHLY and FYNNEI. Trimming removed 7 bases at V and 2 bases at J, with 11 bases between. The CDR3 has 13 residues. The CDR3 DNA is TGTGCCAGCAAGGAAGGCGGGAACTATGGCTACACCTTC. It is translated as CASKEGGNYGYTF.

This clone has a handful of counts. The rearrangement joins TRBV6-5 to TRBJ1-2, with TRBD1 matching 7 bases. Germline V gene lookup returns CDR1 MNHEY and CDR2 SVGAGI. The CDR3 spans 14 residues. Trimming at V came to 0 bases and at J to 5 bases, leaving 3 bases not matched to a gene. CDR3 residues: CASSYSNRGYGYTF. The CDR3, as DNA: TGTGCCAGCAGTTACTCGAACAGGGGATATGGCTACACCTTC.

The chain uses TRBV5-1 and TRBJ1-2; 8 bases are a match to TRBD1. CDR1 and CDR2 (germline): SGHRS, YFSETQ. V was clipped by 4 bases and J by 7 bases; unmatched bases: 3. This CDR3 is 12 amino acids long. This CDR3 reads CASSGGTGGYTF. In DNA form, the CDR3 reads TGCGCCAGCAGCGGGGGGACAGGTGGCTACACCTTC.

The chain has TRBV5-1 and TRBJ2-1, with TRBD2 matching 13 bases. The V segment lost 1 base and the J segment 5 bases; nucleotides outside the gene matches: 0. Per the germline V gene, CDR1 is SGHRS and CDR2 is YFSETQ. This CDR3 comprises 15 residues. In DNA, the CDR3 is TGCGCCAGCAGCTTGACTAGCGGGGGGGACAATGAGCAGTTCTTC. Its protein is CASSLTSGGDNEQFF.

The rearrangement uses TRBV2 and TRBJ1-1; 8 bases are a match to TRBD1. V shed 5 bases, J shed 4 bases, and the junction held 3 bases outside the gene matches. The CDR3 contains 13 residues. Germline V gene data show CDR1 as SNHLY and CDR2 as FYNNEI. The CDR3 reads CASSLQGVTEAFF. The DNA for the CDR3 is TGTGCCAGCAGTCTACAGGGGGTCACTGAAGCTTTCTTT.

This clone occurred a few times. This chain joins TRBV29-1 and TRBJ1-2, with TRBD1 as a possible D gene (6 bases). Trimming removed 4 bases from V and 5 bases from J, with 14 bases in between. Germline-derived CDR1 and CDR2 are SQVTM and ANQGSEA. This CDR3 has 13 residues. The CDR3, as DNA: TGCAGCGTTGTACAGGGAGGGGATTATGGCTACACCTTC. As protein: CSVVQGGDYGYTF. Looking up the rest from reference TRBV29-1 and TRBJ1-2 gives the full variable domain: SAVISQKPSRDICQRGTSLTIQCQVDSQVTMMFWYRQQPGQSLTLIATANQGSEATYESGFVIDKFPISRPNLTFSTLTVSNMSPEDSSIYLCSVVQGGDYGYTFGSGTRLTVV.

The rearrangement uses TRBV18 and TRBJ1-3, with D maybe TRBD1 (5 bases). Germline loops: CDR1 KGHSH, CDR2 LQKENI. This CDR3 is 15 amino acids long. Trimming removed 3 bases at V and 1 base at J, with 10 bases between. CDR3 DNA sequence: TGTGCCAGCTCACCGGGACTCGAATCTGGAAACACCATATATTTT. Translating gives CASSPGLESGNTIYF.

The V gene is TRBV9, the J gene TRBJ1-2; unclear D gene. CDR1 is SGDLS, CDR2 YYNGEE, per germline. The CDR3 spans 15 residues. The V and J ends lost 0 bases and 4 bases respectively, with 13 bases between them. CDR3 coding DNA: TGTGCCAGCAGCGTAGAAGTGGACTTGGGCTATGGCTACACCTTC. It is translated as CASSVEVDLGYGYTF. Combining the CDR3 with reference TRBV9 and TRBJ1-2 gives the whole variable domain DSGVTQTPKHLITATGQRVTLRCSPRSGDLSVYWYQQSLDQGLQFLIQYYNGEERAKGNILERFSAQQFPDLHSELNLSSLELGDSALYFCASSVEVDLGYGYTFGSGTRLTVV.

The V gene is TRBV6-6, the J gene TRBJ1-1, with D unresolved. The V end lost 6 bases, the J end lost 1 base, and 12 bases lay between the germline ends. The CDR3 loop spans 14 amino acids. Germline CDR1 MNHNY, CDR2 SVGAGI (reference sequence). The CDR3 DNA is TGTGCCAGCAGCTACAGAGGGTGGAACACTGAAGCTTTCTTT. This encodes CASSYRGWNTEAFF.

The chain combines TRBV28 with TRBJ1-2; D is undetermined. The length of the CDR3 is 12 residues. Germline V lookup: CDR1 MDHEN, CDR2 SYDVKM. Trimming took 10 bases from V and 0 from J, leaving 9 bases between them. CDR3 protein: CATWRANYGYTF. CDR3 nucleotides: TGTGCCACCTGGAGGGCTAACTATGGCTACACCTTC.

The genes are TRBV30 and TRBJ1-3, with 8 bases matching TRBD1. The V gene's germline CDR1 is GTSNPN and CDR2 SVGIG (reference sequence). V was pared by 5 bases and J by 0 bases, with 6 bases of the junction left unmatched. The CDR3 is made up of 15 amino acids. In nucleotides, the CDR3 is TGTGCCTGGGGACAGGGCCACTCCTCTGGAAACACCATATATTTT. Protein sequence: CAWGQGHSSGNTIYF. The complete variable domain, with remaining parts taken from reference TRBV30 and TRBJ1-3, reads SQTIHQWPATLVQPVGSPLSLECTVEGTSNPNLYWYRQAAGRGLQLLFYSVGIGQISSEVPQNLSASRPQDRQFILSSKKLLLSDSGFYLCAWGQGHSSGNTIYFGEGSWLTVV.

The gene calls are TRBV30 and TRBJ2-5, with D possibly being TRBD2 (5 bases). The J call may be mistaken, given a closer DNA end match to TRBJ2-7. From germline, CDR1 is GTSNPN and CDR2 SVGIG (reference sequence). The CDR3 has 13 residues. The chain's CDR3 is CAWSPGLSYEQYF. The CDR3 DNA follows: TGTGCCTGGAGTCCCGGACTGTCCTACGAGCAGTACTTC.

This clone appeared a single time. The CDR3 loop reads CASSFGPGGDEQFF. The DNA for the CDR3 is TGTGCCAGCAGCTTCGGCCCGGGGGGAGATGAGCAGTTCTTC. This sequence joins TRBV7-3 and TRBJ2-1; 7 nucleotides agree with TRBD2. V shed 3 bases, J shed 8 bases, and the junction held 7 bases outside the gene matches. CDR3 length: 14 amino acids. Germline CDR1 SGHTA, CDR2 FQGTGA.

This chain links TRBV2 with TRBJ1-2; 9 nucleotides match TRBD1. With V trimmed by 2 bases and J by 6 bases, 10 bases remained unmatched. The CDR3 loop spans 16 amino acids. Germline CDR1 and CDR2: SNHLY and FYNNEI. The CDR3, as DNA: TGTGCCAGCAGTGAATCACCCGGGACAGGGACGGATGGCTACACCTTC. This sequence encodes CASSESPGTGTDGYTF. Based on the CDR3 plus reference TRBV2 and TRBJ1-2, the full variable domain is EPEVTQTPSHQVTQMGQEVILRCVPISNHLYFYWYRQILGQKVEFLVSFYNNEISEKSEIFDDQFSVERPDGSNFTLKIRSTKLEDSAMYFCASSESPGTGTDGYTFGSGTRLTVV.

CDR3 loop: CASSAAGDRHEQYF. CDR3 DNA: TGTGCCAGCAGCGCCGCTGGAGACAGGCACGAGCAGTACTTC. This rearrangement joins TRBV25-1 to TRBJ2-7; the D gene is possibly TRBD1 (6 bases). The CDR3 has 14 amino acids. V gave up 6 bases and J gave up 5 bases, with 17 bases separating them. From germline, CDR1 is MGHDK and CDR2 SYGVNS.

This clone was observed once. The chain uses TRBV11-2 and TRBJ2-6, with TRBD2 matching over 7 bases. V lost 4 bases, J lost 1 base, and 1 base stayed unmatched. Germline V gives CDR1 SGHAT, CDR2 FQNNGV. The CDR3 runs 15 residues. The CDR3 nucleotides are TGTGCCAGCAGCTCCGGGAGGTCTGGGGCCAACGTCCTGACTTTC. It translates to CASSSGRSGANVLTF.

This clone was seen more than once but under ten times. The chain has TRBV5-1 and TRBJ2-7; 11 nucleotides agree with TRBD2. The CDR3 spans 17 residues. CDR1 is SGHRS, CDR2 YFSETQ, per germline. Unmatched junction bases numbered 7, after V lost 2 bases and J lost 0 bases. The CDR3 nucleotides are TGCGCCAGCAGCTTTCCTAGCGGGGGGACCTTCTCCTACGAGCAGTACTTC. Its protein product is CASSFPSGGTFSYEQYF.

J is TRBJ2-2 and V is TRBV2; no definite D call. Germline CDR1 SNHLY, CDR2 FYNNEI. V was cut by 8 bases and J by 0 bases, with 10 bases left in between. This CDR3 spans 14 amino acids. CDR3 region: CASEAPANTGELFF. In DNA, the CDR3 is TGTGCCAGCGAGGCGCCTGCGAACACCGGGGAGCTGTTTTTT.

This clone appeared a single time. The chain employs TRBV5-5 and TRBJ2-5; a weak D match, TRBD1 (6 bases). CDR1 SGHKS and CDR2 YYEKEE come from the germline V gene (reference sequence). V lost 4 bases, J lost 0 bases, and 19 bases lay in between. CDR3 size: 17 residues. The CDR3 DNA reads as TGTGCCAGCAGCCTTGAACAGGGTAGGAGAAACCAAGAGACCCAGTACTTC. As protein: CASSLEQGRRNQETQYF.

In this sample, this clone turned up a few times. As DNA, the CDR3 is TGTGCCAGCAGCCAATCTCTTGAACAGCTGAGCTCTGGAAACACCATATATTTT. Translated, it gives CASSQSLEQLSSGNTIYF. The chain links TRBV16 to TRBJ1-3; the D is unclear. The CDR3 runs to 18 residues. Trimming cost V 0 bases and J 0 bases, with 15 bases left between them. Germline V gene sequence: CDR1 KGHSY, CDR2 FQNENV.

This chain joins TRBV7-9 and TRBJ1-1; D gene uncertain. CDR1 is SEHNR, CDR2 FQNEAQ, per germline (reference sequence). V was shortened by 0 bases and J by 8 bases, with 7 bases between the two germline ends. The CDR3 runs to 12 residues. The CDR3, as DNA: TGTGCCAGCAGCTTAGCGAGTCTGGAAGCTTTCTTT. Residues: CASSLASLEAFF.

The gene calls are TRBV14 and TRBJ1-1, with D possibly matching TRBD1 (5 bases). Deletions cut 0 bases from V and 11 bases from J, with 16 bases between. Germline CDR1 reads SGHDN; CDR2 reads FVKESK. The CDR3 length is 14 residues. The CDR3: CASSQDRGLGYAFF. Here the CDR3 DNA reads TGTGCCAGCAGCCAAGATCGGGGGTTGGGGTATGCTTTCTTT.

The J gene is TRBJ2-5, the V gene TRBV29-1, with D possibly matching TRBD2 (6 bases). The CDR3 runs to 11 residues. V was cut by 4 bases and J by 5 bases, with 8 bases left in between. Germline CDR1 reads SQVTM; CDR2 reads ANQGSEA. For the CDR3, the DNA is TGCAGCGTTGCTAGCGTGGAGACCCAGTACTTC. Protein product: CSVASVETQYF.

This rearrangement joins TRBV14 to TRBJ2-1, with 8 bases lining up with TRBD1. This CDR3 is 13 amino acids long. The germline V gene encodes CDR1 SGHDN and CDR2 FVKESK. V lost 0 bases to trimming and J lost 15 bases; unmatched junction nucleotides: 7. As DNA, the CDR3 is TGTGCCAGCAGCCAAGATATCCCCAGGGGGCCGTTCTTC. Translated, it gives CASSQDIPRGPFF.

This sequence joins TRBV19 and TRBJ2-2, with 7 bases fitting TRBD1. The length of the CDR3 is 13 residues. With V trimmed by 7 bases and J by 4 bases, 3 bases remained unmatched. Germline CDR1 and CDR2: LNHDA and SQIVND (reference sequence). DNA for the CDR3: TGTGCCAGTACCGACAGGGCCACCGGGGAGCTGTTTTTT. This encodes CASTDRATGELFF.

This chain links TRBV5-6 with TRBJ2-5; D perhaps matches TRBD2 (6 bases). The CDR3 loop spans 12 amino acids. Trimming cost V 4 bases and J 4 bases, with 8 bases left between them. CDR1 and CDR2 (germline): SGHDT, YYEEEE. The CDR3, as DNA: TGTGCCAGCAGCGGAGCGGGAGAGACCCAGTACTTC. Residues: CASSGAGETQYF.

This clone occurred a few times. CDR3 sequence reads: CASSAAQVNEKLFF. The CDR3 coding sequence is TGTGCCAGCAGCGCTGCCCAGGTTAATGAAAAACTGTTTTTT. The J gene is TRBJ1-4, the V gene TRBV5-4; D uncertain. V gave up 4 bases and J gave up 4 bases, with 11 bases separating them. The CDR3 is made up of 14 amino acids. Per the germline V gene, CDR1 is SGHNT and CDR2 is YYREEE (reference sequence). Combining the CDR3 with reference TRBV5-4 and TRBJ1-4 gives the whole variable domain ETGVTQSPTHLIKTRGQQVTLRCSSQSGHNTVSWYQQALGQGPQFIFQYYREEENGRGNFPPRFSGLQFPNYSSELNVNALELDDSALYLCASSAAQVNEKLFFGSGTQLSVL.

The genes are TRBV4-1 and TRBJ2-5, with 12 bases matching TRBD1. The J call may be faulty, since TRBJ2-7 better matches the DNA end. The CDR3 loop spans 16 amino acids. The germline V gene has CDR1 MGHRA and CDR2 YSYEKL. CDR3 amino acids: CASSPLPGQGAGEQYF. Written as DNA, the CDR3 is TGCGCCAGCAGCCCCCTCCCGGGACAGGGGGCGGGCGAGCAGTACTTC.

This chain joins TRBV5-1 and TRBJ1-4, with unresolved D. The CDR3 contains 14 residues. V lost 2 bases to trimming and J lost 4 bases, with 9 bases between them. Germline V gene data show CDR1 as SGHRS and CDR2 as YFSETQ. The CDR3: CASSFSADNEKLFF. In nucleotides, the CDR3 is TGCGCCAGCAGCTTTAGTGCGGATAATGAAAAACTGTTTTTT.